This T cell receptor beta chain came from a study of PD-L1 blockade in urothelial cancer. Turning to the study itself: Prior exposure to chemotherapy in patients amounted to 0 to 3 regimens received.

Clones were sequenced by immunoSEQ multiplex PCR, and TCRdb holds only the in-frame ones, with some missing. This sample has roughly 32,000 clones, with 65% to 90% found just once. Patients' urothelial carcinoma was locally advanced or metastatic. The count of this clone is one. Germline V gene sequence: CDR1 DFQATT, CDR2 SNEGSKA (reference sequence). This CDR3 comprises 11 residues. Between the trimmed V and J ends, which lost 6 bases and 0 bases, there was a span of 4 bases. The rearrangement joins TRBV20-1 to TRBJ2-3; no firm D call. The sequence derives from a man aged 55 to 69 with urothelial cancer. Here the sequenced sample was PBMCs, taken around atezolizumab (anti-PD-L1) treatment. The CDR3 nucleotides read TGCAGTGCCCCTAGCACAGATACGCAGTATTTT. Its translation is CSAPSTDTQYF.